This passage covers 32 T cell receptor beta chains from one sample sequenced in a study of pediatric ulcerative colitis. Clones were read by immunoSEQ multiplex PCR, and TCRdb kept only the in-frame ones, dropping some. The profile shows 37,000 or so clones, 83% of them singletons. What was sequenced was blood. The receptors stem from a girl aged 5 to 17 with moderate ulcerative colitis.

This clone was found once. The J gene is TRBJ2-7, the V gene TRBV18, with D possibly matching TRBD2 (6 bases). V lost 2 bases and J 3 bases, leaving 14 bases between the germline ends. The germline CDR1 and CDR2 sequences are KGHSH and LQKENI. The length of the CDR3 is 15 residues. The CDR3 sequence: CASSPGGMWDYEQYF. The CDR3, as DNA: TGTGCCAGCTCACCAGGGGGGATGTGGGACTACGAGCAGTACTTC. The complete variable domain, with remaining parts taken from reference TRBV18 and TRBJ2-7, reads NAGVMQNPRHLVRRRGQEARLRCSPMKGHSHVYWYRQLPEEGLKFMVYLQKENIIDESGMPKERFSAEFPKEGPSILRIQQVVRGDSAAYFCASSPGGMWDYEQYFGPGTRLTVT.

The chain links TRBV7-6 to TRBJ1-1; weak D call: TRBD1 (5 bases). Per the germline V gene, CDR1 is SGHVS and CDR2 is FNYEAQ. The CDR3 is made up of 16 amino acids. V lost 6 bases, J lost 4 bases, and 21 bases lay in between. The CDR3 reads CASSPGKAVGGTEAFF. For the CDR3, the DNA is TGTGCCAGCAGTCCAGGAAAGGCGGTTGGGGGCACTGAAGCTTTCTTT.

The chain employs TRBV6-1 and TRBJ2-7; maybe TRBD2 (6 bases). The CDR3 runs 12 residues. V gave up 10 bases and J gave up 2 bases, with 12 bases separating them. Looked up from germline, CDR1 is MNHNS and CDR2 is SASEGT. The CDR3: CAIRTIPYEQYF. DNA for the CDR3: TGTGCCATCCGGACTATTCCCTACGAGCAGTACTTC.

The CDR3 DNA reads TGTGCCAGCAGTTCTGGACAGGGAGGGCCGGGAGGAGCTTTCTTT. Protein: CASSSGQGGPGGAFF. This rearrangement joins TRBV27 to TRBJ1-1; 8 bases agree with TRBD1. Germline V CDR1 and CDR2: MNHEY, SMNVEV (reference sequence). There are 15 residues in the CDR3. J lost 10 bases, V lost 4 bases, and 14 bases had no gene match.

The V gene is TRBV19, the J gene TRBJ2-1, with unresolved D. Trimming removed 8 bases at V and 2 bases at J, with 13 bases between. Germline-derived CDR1 and CDR2 are LNHDA and SQIVND (reference sequence). The CDR3 loop spans 14 amino acids. Written as DNA, the CDR3 is TGTGCCAGTTCGACTTTGTCCACCTACAATGAGCAGTTCTTC. It codes for CASSTLSTYNEQFF. Filled out from reference TRBV19 and TRBJ2-1, the complete variable domain reads DGGITQSPKYLFRKEGQNVTLSCEQNLNHDAMYWYRQDPGQGLRLIYYSQIVNDFQKGDIAEGYSVSREKKESFPLTVTSAQKNPTAFYLCASSTLSTYNEQFFGPGTRLTVL.

This clone rates as medium-sized. This rearrangement joins TRBV4-1 to TRBJ1-2, with D perhaps TRBD1 (6 bases). The CDR3 is 15 amino acids. V was pared by 0 bases and J by 4 bases, with 12 bases between. Germline assignment: CDR1 MGHRA and CDR2 YSYEKL. The CDR3 DNA sequence: TGCGCCAGCAGCCAAGAAGGACAGAACCTCTATGGCTACACCTTC. The encoded protein is CASSQEGQNLYGYTF.

The chain links TRBV4-1 to TRBJ2-7, with no clear D. V shed 1 base and J shed 1 base, with 11 bases lying between them. CDR1 and CDR2 (germline): MGHRA, YSYEKL. This CDR3 has 15 amino acids. For the CDR3, the DNA is TGCGCCAGCAGCCAAGGAGTAGGCAGATCCTACGAGCAGTACTTC. This encodes CASSQGVGRSYEQYF.

The gene calls are TRBV10-3 and TRBJ2-6; perhaps TRBD2 as D (6 bases). There are 15 residues in the CDR3. V lost 3 bases, J lost 2 bases, and 8 bases lay in between. CDR1 ENHRY and CDR2 SYGVKD come from the germline V gene. CDR3 residues: CAISEGGTGANVLTF. DNA of the CDR3: TGTGCCATCAGTGAAGGAGGGACTGGGGCCAACGTCCTGACTTTC.

In its sample, this clone was seen a few times. The J gene is TRBJ1-2, the V gene TRBV13, with D uncertain. V gave up 2 bases and J gave up 0 bases, with 16 bases separating them. From germline, CDR1 is PRHDT and CDR2 FYEKMQ (reference sequence). There are 17 residues in the CDR3. In DNA form, the CDR3 reads TGTGCCAGCAGCTTAACAGCGCTAAACATCACTAACTATGGCTACACCTTC. It specifies CASSLTALNITNYGYTF.

V gene TRBV21-1 combines with J gene TRBJ2-7; the DNA was not compared with TRBD2, the D call given in the table. TRBV21-1 is deemed a pseudogene. The CDR3 totals 19 residues. CDR3 protein: CASSKEGTSGTLSSYEQYF. In nucleotides, the CDR3 is TGTGCCAGCAGCAAAGAAGGGACTAGCGGGACCCTGAGCTCCTACGAGCAGTACTTC.

V usage is TRBV7-6 and J usage is TRBJ1-2; TRBD1 might be the D (5 bases). Germline V gene lookup returns CDR1 SGHVS and CDR2 FNYEAQ. V dropped 1 base and J dropped 7 bases, with 10 bases sitting between them. The CDR3 is 13 residues long. DNA of the CDR3: TGTGCCAGCAGCTTAGAGCGGGGGATTGGCTACACCTTC. Translation: CASSLERGIGYTF.

In nucleotides, the CDR3 is TGTGCCAGCAGTGACTCCTTTCGGGGAGGTGGCTACACCTTC. It yields the protein CASSDSFRGGGYTF. This chain links TRBV6-4 with TRBJ1-2; D is uncertain. CDR1 is MRHNA, CDR2 SNTAGT, per germline. Trimming cost V 0 bases and J 7 bases, with 12 bases left between them. The CDR3 has 14 amino acids.

CDR3 region: CASRTFLAGGPWETQYF. CDR3 bases: TGTGCCAGCAGAACCTTTCTAGCGGGAGGGCCGTGGGAGACCCAGTACTTC. J is TRBJ2-5 and V is TRBV2, with TRBD2 matching 12 bases. This CDR3 spans 17 amino acids. The V and J ends lost 6 bases and 5 bases, in that order; junction bases with no gene match: 13. From germline, CDR1 is SNHLY and CDR2 FYNNEI.

The CDR3 here is CASSLGSGAQETQYF. CDR3 sequence (DNA): TGTGCCAGCAGTTTGGGTAGCGGAGCCCAAGAGACCCAGTACTTC. The genes are TRBV6-5 and TRBJ2-5, with D possibly being TRBD2 (6 bases). The germline V gene has CDR1 MNHEY and CDR2 SVGAGI. Trimming pared 4 bases from V and 1 base from J, leaving 13 bases between. This CDR3 contains 15 residues.

The chain is built from TRBV11-2 and TRBJ2-1, with TRBD2 as a possible D gene (6 bases). The V end lost 8 bases, the J end lost 9 bases, and 11 bases lay between the germline ends. Germline-derived CDR1 and CDR2 are SGHAT and FQNNGV. CDR3 length equals 11 residues. CDR3 amino acids: CASRMGGEQFF. For the CDR3, the DNA is TGTGCCAGCCGAATGGGGGGTGAGCAGTTCTTC.

This chain connects TRBV19 to TRBJ1-5; the D gene is possibly TRBD1 (6 bases). Looked up from germline, CDR1 is LNHDA and CDR2 is SQIVND (reference sequence). The CDR3 contains 12 residues. V lost 7 bases and J lost 2, with 6 bases in between. CDR3 sequence reads: CASNRGNQPQHF. The CDR3 DNA follows: TGTGCCAGTAACAGGGGCAATCAGCCCCAGCATTTT.

The rearrangement links TRBV2 to TRBJ2-7; 11 bases line up with TRBD2. Trimming cost V 6 bases and J 6 bases; bases outside gene matches: 7. The CDR3 runs to 14 residues. Germline V gives CDR1 SNHLY, CDR2 FYNNEI. The chain's CDR3 is CASSVVAGGSEQYF. Here the CDR3 DNA reads TGTGCCAGCAGCGTTGTAGCGGGAGGGAGCGAGCAGTACTTC.

CDR3 sequence: CASSGGIHGYYYEQYF. As DNA, the CDR3 is TGTGCCAGCAGTGGGGGTATTCACGGGTACTACTACGAGCAGTACTTC. V gene TRBV25-1 combines with J gene TRBJ2-7; D ambiguous. CDR1 is MGHDK, CDR2 SYGVNS, per germline. V was trimmed by 4 bases and J by 3 bases, leaving 19 bases between them. This CDR3 is built from 16 residues.

This chain joins TRBV19 and TRBJ2-3, with D possibly TRBD1 on 6 matching bases. The CDR3 is 14 amino acids. V lost 9 bases to trimming and J lost 3 bases, with 16 bases between them. CDR1 and CDR2 (germline): LNHDA, SQIVND (reference sequence). CDR3 residues: CASGSQGSTDTQYF. In DNA, the CDR3 is TGTGCCAGCGGTTCACAGGGATCTACAGATACGCAGTATTTT.

This rearrangement joins TRBV5-4 to TRBJ2-1, with a possible D match to TRBD1 (6 bases). Germline CDR1 is SGHNT and CDR2 is YYREEE (reference sequence). The ends were cut back, 2 bases at V and 6 bases at J, with 24 bases in the middle. The CDR3 is 18 residues long. The CDR3 sequence is CASSFPSGDIHRFNEQFF. CDR3 coding DNA: TGTGCCAGCAGCTTCCCCTCCGGGGACATTCATAGATTCAATGAGCAGTTCTTC.

There are a few counts of this clone. The chain links TRBV7-2 to TRBJ1-2; 8 bases fit TRBD1. Looked up from germline, CDR1 is SGHTA and CDR2 is FQGNSA. V lost 5 bases, J lost 8 bases, and 7 bases stayed unmatched. CDR3 length: 13 residues. DNA of the CDR3: TGTGCCAGCAGCAACAGGGGGATGCTCGGCTACACCTTC. It is translated as CASSNRGMLGYTF.

This chain joins TRBV4-1 and TRBJ2-2, with D possibly called TRBD1 or TRBD2 (5 bases each). Germline CDR1 and CDR2: MGHRA and YSYEKL. The CDR3 is 17 residues long. Trimming took 4 bases from V and 5 from J, leaving 20 bases between them. The CDR3 reads CASSPTGLGVRTGELFF. In nucleotides, the CDR3 is TGCGCCAGCAGCCCAACCGGGTTGGGGGTGAGGACCGGGGAGCTGTTTTTT.

The chain uses TRBV18 and TRBJ2-1; D is unresolved. The germline V gene has CDR1 KGHSH and CDR2 LQKENI. The V end lost 2 bases, the J end lost 4 bases, and 6 bases lay between the germline ends. The CDR3 loop spans 13 amino acids. The DNA for the CDR3 is TGTGCCAGCTCACCAGCAGTATACAATGAGCAGTTCTTC. This codes for CASSPAVYNEQFF.

Ten or more counts support this clone. CDR3 bases: TGTGCCAGCTCACCTCTCCAGGACCGTGGAAGTGAAAAACTGTTTTTT. Translation gives CASSPLQDRGSEKLFF. The chain joins TRBV18 to TRBJ1-4; D is ambiguous. Germline CDR1 KGHSH, CDR2 LQKENI. Trimming took off 3 bases at V and 7 bases at J, with 18 bases between the two ends. The CDR3 totals 16 residues.

The chain carries TRBV19 and TRBJ1-2; D might be TRBD1 (5 bases). This CDR3 comprises 14 residues. Trimming pared 3 bases from V and 3 bases from J, leaving 11 bases between. The V gene's germline CDR1 is LNHDA and CDR2 SQIVND (reference sequence). Here the CDR3 reads CASSMGRGDYGYTF. DNA for the CDR3: TGTGCCAGTAGTATGGGGCGTGGGGACTATGGCTACACCTTC.

This chain links TRBV4-3 with TRBJ2-2; D unresolved. Looked up from germline, CDR1 is LGHNA and CDR2 is YSLEER. The CDR3 covers 13 residues. Trimming removed 1 base at V and 7 bases at J, with 7 bases between. CDR3 in amino acids: CASSQGVHGELFF. The DNA of the CDR3 is TGCGCCAGCAGCCAAGGAGTCCACGGGGAGCTGTTTTTT.

This chain joins TRBV5-1 and TRBJ1-2, with TRBD1 identical over 7 bases. The CDR3 totals 15 residues. Germline V lookup: CDR1 SGHRS, CDR2 YFSETQ. Germline trimming cut 4 bases from V and 8 bases from J; bases unmatched to any gene: 14. CDR3 amino acids: CASSLGTAYQLGYTF. CDR3 in DNA: TGCGCCAGCAGCCTGGGGACAGCATACCAGTTGGGCTACACCTTC.

This chain connects TRBV5-4 to TRBJ2-1; D is unclear. Trimming shortened V by 0 bases and J by 9 bases, and 10 bases separated the two germline ends. CDR1 and CDR2 from the germline V gene are SGHNT and YYREEE (reference sequence). The CDR3 has 13 amino acids. CDR3 DNA: TGTGCCAGCAGCTTGGGGGATCGGAGTGAGCAGTTCTTC. Translation gives CASSLGDRSEQFF.

Only one count was recorded for this clone. The chain carries TRBV19 and TRBJ1-1; tentatively, D is TRBD1 (5 bases). This CDR3 is built from 14 residues. V was clipped by 5 bases and J by 4 bases, with 14 bases between them. Looked up from germline, CDR1 is LNHDA and CDR2 is SQIVND (reference sequence). The CDR3 bases are TGTGCCAGTAGTCTACCCGGGACTACCACTGAAGCTTTCTTT. It yields the protein CASSLPGTTTEAFF.

The chain combines TRBV4-2 with TRBJ1-2; the D gene is possibly TRBD1 (6 bases). The CDR3 length is 15 residues. The V gene lost 1 base and the J gene lost 5 bases, with 14 bases spanning the gap. Germline loops: CDR1 LGHNA, CDR2 YNFKEQ. The CDR3 sequence is CASSQAYGRGYGYTF. In DNA, the CDR3 is TGTGCCAGCAGCCAAGCCTATGGGAGGGGGTATGGCTACACCTTC.

The table lists this clone with a count of one. The chain carries TRBV7-9 and TRBJ1-1; D remains unclear. The length of the CDR3 is 14 residues. With 5 bases removed from V and 0 bases from J, the gap between germline ends came to 10 bases. Germline V lookup: CDR1 SEHNR, CDR2 FQNEAQ (reference sequence). The CDR3 spells CASSPFSVNTEAFF. CDR3 bases: TGTGCCAGCAGCCCCTTTTCGGTGAACACTGAAGCTTTCTTT.

J is TRBJ2-7 and V is TRBV11-2; no definite D call. Germline V gene sequence: CDR1 SGHAT, CDR2 FQNNGV. Trimming shortened V by 3 bases and J by 2 bases, and 11 bases separated the two germline ends. This CDR3 comprises 14 residues. This CDR3 reads CASSFPGVAYEQYF. CDR3 DNA sequence: TGTGCCAGCAGCTTCCCAGGCGTCGCCTACGAGCAGTACTTC.